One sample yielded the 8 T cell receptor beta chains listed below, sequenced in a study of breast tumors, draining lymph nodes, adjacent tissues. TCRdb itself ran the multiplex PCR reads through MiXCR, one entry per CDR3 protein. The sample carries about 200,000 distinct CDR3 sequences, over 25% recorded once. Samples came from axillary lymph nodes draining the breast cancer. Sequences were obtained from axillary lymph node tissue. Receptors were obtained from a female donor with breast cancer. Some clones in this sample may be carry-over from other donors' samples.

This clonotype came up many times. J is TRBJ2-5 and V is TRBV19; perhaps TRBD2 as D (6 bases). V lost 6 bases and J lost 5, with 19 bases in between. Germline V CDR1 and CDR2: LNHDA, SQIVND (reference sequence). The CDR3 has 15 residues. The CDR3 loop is CASRHRRENRETQYF. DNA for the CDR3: TGTGCCAGTAGACACAGACGGGAGAATCGGGAGACCCAGTACTTC. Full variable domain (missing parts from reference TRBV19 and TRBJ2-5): DGGITQSPKYLFRKEGQNVTLSCEQNLNHDAMYWYRQDPGQGLRLIYYSQIVNDFQKGDIAEGYSVSREKKESFPLTVTSAQKNPTAFYLCASRHRRENRETQYFGPGTRLLVL.

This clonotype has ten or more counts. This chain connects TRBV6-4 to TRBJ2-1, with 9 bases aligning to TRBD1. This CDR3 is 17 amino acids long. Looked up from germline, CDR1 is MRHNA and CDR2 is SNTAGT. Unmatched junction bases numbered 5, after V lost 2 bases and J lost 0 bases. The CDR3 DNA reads TGTGCCAGCAGTGACACTCGACAGGGGGGCTCCTACAATGAGCAGTTCTTC. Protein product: CASSDTRQGGSYNEQFF.

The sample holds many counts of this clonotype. CDR3: CASSFDLNEQFF. CDR3 nucleotide sequence: TGTGCCAGCAGTTTTGACTTAAATGAGCAGTTCTTC. The gene calls are TRBV2 and TRBJ2-1; D not resolved. The germline V gene has CDR1 SNHLY and CDR2 FYNNEI. The CDR3 is 12 amino acids. V lost 5 bases and J lost 7, with 9 bases in between.

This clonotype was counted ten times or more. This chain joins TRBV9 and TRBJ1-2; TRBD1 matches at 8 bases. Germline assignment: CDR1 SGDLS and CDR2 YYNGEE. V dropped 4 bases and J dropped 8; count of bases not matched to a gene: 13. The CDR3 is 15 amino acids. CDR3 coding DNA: TGTGCCAGCAGCACACAGCTCCCAGGGGGCGCGGGCTACACCTTC. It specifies CASSTQLPGGAGYTF.

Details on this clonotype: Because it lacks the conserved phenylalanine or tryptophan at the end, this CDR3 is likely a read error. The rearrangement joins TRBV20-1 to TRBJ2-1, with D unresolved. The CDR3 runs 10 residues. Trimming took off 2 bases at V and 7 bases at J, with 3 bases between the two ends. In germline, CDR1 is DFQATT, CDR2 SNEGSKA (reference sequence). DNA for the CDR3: TGCAGTGCTAGATGGAATGAGCAGTTCCCC. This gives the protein CSARWNEQFP.

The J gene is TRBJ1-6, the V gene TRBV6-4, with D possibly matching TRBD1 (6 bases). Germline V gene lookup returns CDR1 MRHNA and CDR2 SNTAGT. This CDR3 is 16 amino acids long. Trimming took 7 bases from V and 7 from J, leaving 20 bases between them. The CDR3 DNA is TGTGCCAGCATGGAGAAGGGGGTACTATACAATTCACCCCTCCACTTT. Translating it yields CASMEKGVLYNSPLHF.

CDR3 nucleotides: TGTGCCAGCAGTAAACAGGGCACCGGGGAGCTGTTTTTT. It yields the protein CASSKQGTGELFF. The rearrangement links TRBV28 to TRBJ2-2, with D possibly matching TRBD1 (6 bases). The CDR3 extends over 13 amino acids. The V gene's germline CDR1 is MDHEN and CDR2 SYDVKM. V lost 5 bases and J lost 4, with 8 bases in between. The full variable domain, completed using reference TRBV28 and TRBJ2-2, is DVKVTQSSRYLVKRTGEKVFLECVQDMDHENMFWYRQDPGLGLRLIYFSYDVKMKEKGDIPEGYSVSREKKERFSLILESASTNQTSMYLCASSKQGTGELFFGEGSRLTVL.

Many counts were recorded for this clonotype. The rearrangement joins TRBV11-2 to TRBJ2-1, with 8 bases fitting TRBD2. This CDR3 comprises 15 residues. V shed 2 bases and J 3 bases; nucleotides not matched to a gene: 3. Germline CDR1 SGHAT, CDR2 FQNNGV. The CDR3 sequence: CASSLRSGSYNEQFF. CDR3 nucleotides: TGTGCCAGCAGCTTAAGAAGCGGGAGCTACAATGAGCAGTTCTTC.